This TCR beta chain was observed in a study of control samples from healthy donors and cancer patients (dated by TCRdb to 2018 to 2020). The library was produced with the immunoSEQ multiplex PCR assay. Here the immuneACCESS table is served through TCRdb, limited to in-frame sequences with V and J called. Missing clones are a known gap in these copies; in checked studies unresolved V genes cover under half, and the rest lacks a known reason. This sample gives about 89,000 clones in total; approximately 86% of them show up just once. The ten largest clones take up roughly 21% of the sample. About this clone: Its binding antigen is unknown. Nothing much larger sits one base from this clone, and base qualities are not available.

The CDR3 starts with the cysteine, ends with the phenylalanine, and has 14 residues. The retained sequence is limited to the CDR3, 42 bases, with the frame set at the first base. Here V drops 5 bases and J drops 5 bases, and the junction holds 7 bases not matched to any gene. CDR1 SGHNT and CDR2 YENEEA were looked up in the germline V gene. The origin of this receptor is a man aged 25-40 years in good health. Material for sequencing was blood. The sequence links TRBV11-3 to TRBJ2-5; 8 middle bases align to TRBD1. CDR3 protein: CASSPGQGGETQYF. The DNA sequence follows: TGTGCCAGCAGCCCAGGACAGGGCGGCGAGACCCAGTACTTC.